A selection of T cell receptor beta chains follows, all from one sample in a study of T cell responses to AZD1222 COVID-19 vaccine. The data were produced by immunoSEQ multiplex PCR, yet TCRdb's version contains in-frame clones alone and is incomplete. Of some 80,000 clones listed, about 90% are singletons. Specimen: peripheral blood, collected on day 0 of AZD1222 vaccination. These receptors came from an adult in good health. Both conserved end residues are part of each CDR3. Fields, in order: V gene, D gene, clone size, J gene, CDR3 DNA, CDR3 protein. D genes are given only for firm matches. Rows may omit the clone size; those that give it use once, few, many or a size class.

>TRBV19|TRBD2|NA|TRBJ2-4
TGTGCCAGTAGTCCAGCGGGAGTAACTCGGGCCAAAAACATTCAGTACTTC
CASSPAGVTRAKNIQYF
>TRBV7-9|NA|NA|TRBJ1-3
TGTGCCAGCAGGGACACTGGAAACACCATATATTTT
CASRDTGNTIYF
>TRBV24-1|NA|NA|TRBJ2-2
TGTGCCACCAGTGACCCGAGGAACACCGGGGAGCTGTTTTTT
CATSDPRNTGELFF
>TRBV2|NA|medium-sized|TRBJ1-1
TGTGCCAGCAGCGAGGGGGACGGCACTGAAGCTTTCTTT
CASSEGDGTEAFF
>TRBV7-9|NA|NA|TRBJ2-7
TGTGCCAGCAGCTGCCCACCCGGCAGGCTCTTCTACGAGCAGTACTTC
CASSCPPGRLFYEQYF
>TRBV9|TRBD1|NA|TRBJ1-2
TGTGCCAGCAGCGCTCGGGACAGGGGGCAGTATGGCTACACCTTC
CASSARDRGQYGYTF
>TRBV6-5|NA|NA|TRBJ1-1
TGTGCCAGCAGAAGCACAGCGAACACTGAAGCTTTCTTT
CASRSTANTEAFF
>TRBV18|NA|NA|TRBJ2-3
TGTGCCAGCTCACCGCCTCTGGGTAGCACAGATACGCAGTATTTT
CASSPPLGSTDTQYF
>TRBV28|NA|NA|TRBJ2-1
TGTGCCAGCAGTTTATCCGGGGGAAGCTCCTACAATGAGCAGTTCTTC
CASSLSGGSSYNEQFF
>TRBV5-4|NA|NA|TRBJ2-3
TGTGCCAGCAGCTTGGAAGGGGTCGGAGATACGCAGTATTTT
CASSLEGVGDTQYF
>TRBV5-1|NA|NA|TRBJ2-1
TGCGCCAGCAGAACAGCGGGCCTCTACAATGAGCAGTTCTTC
CASRTAGLYNEQFF
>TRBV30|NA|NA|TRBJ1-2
TGTGCCTGGAGTGTATTGGGGCAGGGTGGTGGCTACACCTTC
CAWSVLGQGGGYTF
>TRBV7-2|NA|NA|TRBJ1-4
TGTGCCAGCAGCTTCGCCGTATATGAAAAACTGTTTTTT
CASSFAVYEKLFF
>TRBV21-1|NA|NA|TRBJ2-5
TGTGCCAGCAGCAAAGAGGCGGGCCGAGAGACCCAGTACTTC
CASSKEAGRETQYF
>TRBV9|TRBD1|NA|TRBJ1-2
TGTGCCAGCAGCGTAGGACAGGGTGGGTTTGACTATGGCTACACCTTC
CASSVGQGGFDYGYTF
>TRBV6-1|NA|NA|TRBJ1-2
TGTGCCAGCAGTGAGATCCCAACGACCAACTATGGCTACACCTTC
CASSEIPTTNYGYTF
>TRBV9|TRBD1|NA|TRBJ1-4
TGTGCCAGCAGCGCGGGGGACAGGCTGAATGAAAAACTGTTTTTT
CASSAGDRLNEKLFF
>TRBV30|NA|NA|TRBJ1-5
TGTGCCTGGAGTGTTGTCAGGGTAGCTCAGCCCCAGCATTTT
CAWSVVRVAQPQHF
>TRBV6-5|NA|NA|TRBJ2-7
TGTGCCAGCAGTCCTCCTGGGCGCTACGAGCAGTACTTC
CASSPPGRYEQYF
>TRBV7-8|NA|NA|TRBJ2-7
TGTGCCAGCAGCTTACTGGGCCTCTACGAGCAGTACTTC
CASSLLGLYEQYF
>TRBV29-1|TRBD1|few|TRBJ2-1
TGCAGCGTTACTCCTCCGGGACAGGGGATGGGGGATGAGCAGTTCTTC
CSVTPPGQGMGDEQFF
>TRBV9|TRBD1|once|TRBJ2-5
TGTGCCAGCAGCGTAGGACAGGGTAGTGAGACCCAGTACTTC
CASSVGQGSETQYF
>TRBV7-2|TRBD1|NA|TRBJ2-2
TGTGCCAGCAGCTTAGAGACAGGGGGCCGAACGCGGGAGCTGTTTTTT
CASSLETGGRTRELFF
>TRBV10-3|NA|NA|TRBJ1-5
TGTGCCATCAGTGAGTTGGGTAGCAATCAGCCCCAGCATTTT
CAISELGSNQPQHF
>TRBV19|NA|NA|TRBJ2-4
TGTGCCAGTAGGGAGGGTAAGGGGAAAAACATTCAGTACTTC
CASREGKGKNIQYF
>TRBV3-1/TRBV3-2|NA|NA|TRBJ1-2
TGTGCCAGCAGCCGCGAATTAGGGGACTATGGCTACACCTTC
CASSRELGDYGYTF
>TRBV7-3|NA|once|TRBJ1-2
TGTGCCAGCAGCTTAACGTTCCAGGGGAGTGGCTACACCTTC
CASSLTFQGSGYTF
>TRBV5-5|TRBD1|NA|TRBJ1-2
TGTGCCAGCAGCTTGGGGTCAGAGACAGGGAATGGCTACACCTTC
CASSLGSETGNGYTF
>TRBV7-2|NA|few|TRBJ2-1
TGTGCCAGCAGCGCGCACTACAATGAGCAGTTCTTC
CASSAHYNEQFF
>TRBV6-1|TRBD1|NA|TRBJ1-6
TGTGCCAGCAGTACGGGACAGGCTAATAATTCACCCCTCCACTTT
CASSTGQANNSPLHF
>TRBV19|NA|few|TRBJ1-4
TGTGCCAGTAGTATCCCGGGGCTCGGAGGAGAAAAACTGTTTTTT
CASSIPGLGGEKLFF
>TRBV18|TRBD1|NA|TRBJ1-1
TGTGCCAGCTCACCGGGACAGGCAATGAACACTGAAGCTTTCTTT
CASSPGQAMNTEAFF
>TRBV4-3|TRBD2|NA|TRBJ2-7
TGCGCCAGCAGCCAAGTAGCACTAGCGGGAGTCTCCTACGAGCAGTACTTC
CASSQVALAGVSYEQYF
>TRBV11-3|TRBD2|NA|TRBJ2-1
TGTGCCAGCAGCTTAGATTCGGTAGCGGGCTACAATGAGCAGTTCTTC
CASSLDSVAGYNEQFF
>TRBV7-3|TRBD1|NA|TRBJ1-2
TGTGCCAGCAGTCCCACCAGAAGTATGACAGGGAACTATGGCTACACCTTC
CASSPTRSMTGNYGYTF
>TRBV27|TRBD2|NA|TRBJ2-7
TGTGCCAGCAGTTTCCGAGCGGGAGAGTCCTACGAGCAGTACTTC
CASSFRAGESYEQYF
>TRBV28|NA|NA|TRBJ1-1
TGTGCCAGCAACCAGGGTTTCACTGAAGCTTTCTTT
CASNQGFTEAFF
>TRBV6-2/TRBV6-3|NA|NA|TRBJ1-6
TGTGCCAGCAGTTACTGGGGAGAAGCCCCCAGGAATTCACCCCTCCACTTT
CASSYWGEAPRNSPLHF
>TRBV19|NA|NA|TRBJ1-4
TGTGCCAGTAGTACCCGACAGACGAGCTCAAGACTGTTTTTT
CASSTRQTSSRLFF
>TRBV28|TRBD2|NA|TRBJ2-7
TGTGCCAGCAGTTGGGGCGGGAGACTCTACGAGCAGTACTTC
CASSWGGRLYEQYF
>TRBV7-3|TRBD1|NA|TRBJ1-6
TGTGCCAGCAGCGCGGGACAGGGGACGAGATCACCCCTCCACTTT
CASSAGQGTRSPLHF
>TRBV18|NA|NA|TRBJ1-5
TGTGCCAGCTCACCTACTAGCGGCGGGCAAATGCAGCCCCAGCATTTT
CASSPTSGGQMQPQHF
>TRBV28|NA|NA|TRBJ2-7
TGTGCCGCTGGTGGGGAAAGGTACGAGCAGTACTTC
CAAGGERYEQYF
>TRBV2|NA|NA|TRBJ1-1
TGTGCCAGCACCCGAGGCGGGAACACTGAAGCTTTCTTT
CASTRGGNTEAFF
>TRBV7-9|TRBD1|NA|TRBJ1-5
TGTGCCAGCAGCCGGGAGGGGGGACAGGGTTCGAATCAGCCCCAGCATTTT
CASSREGGQGSNQPQHF
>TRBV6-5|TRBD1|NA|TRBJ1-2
TGTGCCAGCAGCCGCGGACAGGGCAACTATGGCTACACCTTC
CASSRGQGNYGYTF
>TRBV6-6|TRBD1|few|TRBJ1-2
TGTGCCAGCTCTCTTGGACAGGGAGGTTATGGCTACACCTTC
CASSLGQGGYGYTF
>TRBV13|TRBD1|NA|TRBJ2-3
TGTGCCAGCAGCTCAGGACAGGGGGCAATAGATACGCAGTATTTT
CASSSGQGAIDTQYF
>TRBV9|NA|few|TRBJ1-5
TGTGCCAGCAGCGTATGGGAGGTTTTCAATCAGCCCCAGCATTTT
CASSVWEVFNQPQHF
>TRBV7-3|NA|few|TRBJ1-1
TGTGCCAGCAGCTTATGGCCCCAACAGGGTGAGGGCACTGAAGCTTTCTTT
CASSLWPQQGEGTEAFF
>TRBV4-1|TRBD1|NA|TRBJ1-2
TGCGCCAGCAGCCAAGAAACAGGGGGCGGCTACACCTTC
CASSQETGGGYTF
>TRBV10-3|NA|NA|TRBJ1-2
TGTGCCATCAGTGAGACAGCATCTAACTATGGCTACACCTTC
CAISETASNYGYTF
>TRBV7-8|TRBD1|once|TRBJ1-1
TGTGCCAGCACACAGGGGTCTAACACTGAAGCTTTCTTT
CASTQGSNTEAFF
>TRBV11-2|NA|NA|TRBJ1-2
TGTGCCAGCAGCTCGGGAAGCGGGGGCTATGGCTACACCTTC
CASSSGSGGYGYTF
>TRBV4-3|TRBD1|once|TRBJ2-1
TGCGCCAGCAGCCAAGAGGGACAGGGAAGAAATGAGCAGTTCTTC
CASSQEGQGRNEQFF
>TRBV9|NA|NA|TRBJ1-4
TGTGCCAGTTCGGGGGACATTAATGAAAAACTGTTTTTT
CASSGDINEKLFF
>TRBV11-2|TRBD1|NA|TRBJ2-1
TGTGCCAGCAGGTACTCAGGGGGATTGGCCAATGAGCAGTTCTTC
CASRYSGGLANEQFF
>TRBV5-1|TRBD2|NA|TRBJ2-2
TGCGCCAGCAGACTGACTAGCGGGGGACCGAACACCGGGGAGCTGTTTTTT
CASRLTSGGPNTGELFF
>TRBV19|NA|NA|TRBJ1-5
TGTGCCAGTACCGCTACAGGGTCAGATCAGCCCCAGCATTTT
CASTATGSDQPQHF